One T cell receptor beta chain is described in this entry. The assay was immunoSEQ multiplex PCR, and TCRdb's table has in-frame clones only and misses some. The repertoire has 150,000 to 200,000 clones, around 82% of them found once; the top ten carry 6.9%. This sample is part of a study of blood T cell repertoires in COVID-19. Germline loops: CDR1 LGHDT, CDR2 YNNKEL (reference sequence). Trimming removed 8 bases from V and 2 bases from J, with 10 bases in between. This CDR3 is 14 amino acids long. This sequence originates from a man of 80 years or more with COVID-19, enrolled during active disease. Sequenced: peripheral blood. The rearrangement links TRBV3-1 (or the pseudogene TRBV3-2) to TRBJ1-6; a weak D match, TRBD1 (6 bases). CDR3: CASGRDTYNSPLHF. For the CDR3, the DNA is TGTGCCAGCGGTCGGGACACCTATAATTCACCCCTCCACTTT.